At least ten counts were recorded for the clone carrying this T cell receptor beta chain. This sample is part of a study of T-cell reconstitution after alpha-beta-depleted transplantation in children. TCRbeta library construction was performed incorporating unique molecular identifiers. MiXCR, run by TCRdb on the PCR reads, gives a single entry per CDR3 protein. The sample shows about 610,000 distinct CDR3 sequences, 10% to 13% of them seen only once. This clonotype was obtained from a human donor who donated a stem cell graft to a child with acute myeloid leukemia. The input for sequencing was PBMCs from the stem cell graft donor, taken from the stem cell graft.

CDR3 region: CASSLVLTGELFF. The CDR3 nucleotides read TGCGCCAGCAGCTTGGTTCTCACCGGGGAGCTGTTTTTT. V and J are TRBV5-1 and TRBJ2-2, with unresolved D. The ends were cut back, 0 bases at V and 4 bases at J, with 4 bases in the middle. This CDR3 has 13 residues. Germline CDR1 is SGHRS and CDR2 is YFSETQ.